A single sample gave rise to the 3 T cell receptor beta chains below, sequenced in a study of shared T cell receptors in the human thymus. Here immunoSEQ multiplex PCR was the method, and the copy in TCRdb shows in-frame clones only, minus some. The table shows hundreds of thousands of clones, with around 82% occurring only once. This same sample was also taken into another study, of human thymus T cells.

Sample: thymocytes. These receptors all stem from a boy younger than two with a congenital heart defect.

This chain uses TRBV29-1 with TRBJ2-3; D might be TRBD1 (5 bases). Germline CDR1 is SQVTM and CDR2 is ANQGSEA. The CDR3 length is 13 residues. V was clipped by 3 bases and J by 1 base, with 8 bases between them. The DNA of the CDR3 is TGCAGCGTTGAGCAGGGCCGCACAGATACGCAGTATTTT. Protein sequence: CSVEQGRTDTQYF.

This clone was detected once. The junction departs from germline at one end; a sequencing error may be responsible. The gene calls are TRBV7-8 and TRBJ2-7; D unresolved. Germline CDR1 reads SGHVS; CDR2 reads FQNEAQ. The CDR3 is 13 amino acids. CDR3 sequence reads: CASSFSVSNEQYF. CDR3 nucleotide sequence: TGTGCCAGCAGCTTTTCGGTCTCCAACGAGCAGTACTTC.

The rearrangement joins TRBV18 to TRBJ2-7, with TRBD2 identical over 10 bases. Per the germline V gene, CDR1 is KGHSH and CDR2 is LQKENI. Unmatched junction bases numbered 6, after V lost 0 bases and J lost 7 bases. There are 15 residues in the CDR3. CDR3 DNA: TGTGCCAGCTCACCACCCCCTAGCGGGAGTGGGGAGCAGTACTTC. Translating it yields CASSPPPSGSGEQYF.